This T cell receptor (beta chain) comes out of a study of T cell responses to AZD1222 COVID-19 vaccine. Study outcomes and limitations: Spike-specific TCR breadth and depth grew following two AZD1222 doses. The donors showed a predominance of white British ancestry and of females, with possible underestimation of clonal diversity. Distributed over spike, vaccine-associated CD4 TCRs predominated at 160-218 and 743-854. Seropositivity was recorded at baseline in only 6 or 7 AZD1222 recipients.

On this clone itself: The antigen remains unidentified.

Profiled with immunoSEQ multiplex PCR; TCRdb holds only in-frame clones, not every one. In the table there are 150,000 to 180,000 clones, 86% of which are singletons. This specimen was peripheral blood, taken on day 0 of MenACWY control vaccination. This TCR was sampled from an adult in good health.

CDR3 DNA: TGTGCCAGCAGTTCCGCCCAGGCAGGGGGCTTGTACGAGCAGTACTTC. This translates into CASSSAQAGGLYEQYF. V usage is TRBV6-2 or TRBV6-3 and J usage is TRBJ2-7; 8 bases are shared with TRBD1. J lost 4 bases, V lost 4 bases, and 12 bases had no gene match. The CDR3 sequence is 16 residues long. Germline loops: CDR1 MNHEY, CDR2 SVGEGT.